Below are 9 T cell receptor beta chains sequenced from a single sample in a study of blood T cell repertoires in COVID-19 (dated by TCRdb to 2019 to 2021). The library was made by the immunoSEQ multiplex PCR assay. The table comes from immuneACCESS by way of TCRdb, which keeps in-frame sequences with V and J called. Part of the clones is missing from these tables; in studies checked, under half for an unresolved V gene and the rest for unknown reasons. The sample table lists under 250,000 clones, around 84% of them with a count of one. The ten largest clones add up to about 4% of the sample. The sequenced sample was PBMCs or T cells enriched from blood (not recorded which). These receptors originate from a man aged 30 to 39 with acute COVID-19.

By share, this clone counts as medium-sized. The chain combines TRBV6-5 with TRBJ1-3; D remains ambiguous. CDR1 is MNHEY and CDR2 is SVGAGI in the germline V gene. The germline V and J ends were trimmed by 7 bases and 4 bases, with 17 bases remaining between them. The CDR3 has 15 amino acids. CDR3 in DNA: TGTGCCAGCACTCACTCGGGAGCTCTCGGAAACACCATATATTTT. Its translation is CASTHSGALGNTIYF.

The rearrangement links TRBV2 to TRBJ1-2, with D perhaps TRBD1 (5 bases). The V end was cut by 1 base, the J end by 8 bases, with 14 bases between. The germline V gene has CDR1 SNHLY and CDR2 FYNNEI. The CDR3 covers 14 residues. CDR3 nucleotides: TGTGCCAGCAGTGAAGGGGGGAGGTGGGGCGGCTACACCTTC. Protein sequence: CASSEGGRWGGYTF.

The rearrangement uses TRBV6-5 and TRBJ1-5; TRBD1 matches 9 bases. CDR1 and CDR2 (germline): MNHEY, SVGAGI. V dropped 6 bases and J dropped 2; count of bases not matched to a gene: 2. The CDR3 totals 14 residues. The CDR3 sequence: CASRRTGGNQPQHF. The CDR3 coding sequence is TGTGCCAGCAGAAGGACAGGGGGCAATCAGCCCCAGCATTTT.

The CDR3 reads CAWTSTRGNTIYF. In DNA, the CDR3 is TGTGCCTGGACCTCAACGCGAGGAAACACCATATATTTT. The chain recombines TRBV30 with TRBJ1-3; unclear D gene. V lost 4 bases and J 4 bases, leaving 11 bases between the germline ends. Germline values: CDR1 GTSNPN, CDR2 SVGIG (reference sequence). This CDR3 comprises 13 residues. Using reference TRBV30 and TRBJ1-3 for the parts outside the CDR3, the full variable domain is SQTIHQWPATLVQPVGSPLSLECTVEGTSNPNLYWYRQAAGRGLQLLFYSVGIGQISSEVPQNLSASRPQDRQFILSSKKLLLSDSGFYLCAWTSTRGNTIYFGEGSWLTVV.

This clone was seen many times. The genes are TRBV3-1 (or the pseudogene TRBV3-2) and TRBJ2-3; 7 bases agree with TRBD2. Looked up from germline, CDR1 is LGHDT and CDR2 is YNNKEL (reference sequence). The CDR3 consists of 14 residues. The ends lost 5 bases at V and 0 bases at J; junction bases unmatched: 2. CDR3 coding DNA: TGTGCCAGCAGCTTGCGGGGGAGCACAGATACGCAGTATTTT. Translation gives CASSLRGSTDTQYF.

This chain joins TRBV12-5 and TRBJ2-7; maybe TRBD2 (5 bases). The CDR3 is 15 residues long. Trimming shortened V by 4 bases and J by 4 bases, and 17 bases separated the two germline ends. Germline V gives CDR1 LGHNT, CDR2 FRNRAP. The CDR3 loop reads CASGSREEVLYEQYF. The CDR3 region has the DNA TGTGCTAGTGGTTCCCGCGAGGAGGTCCTATACGAGCAGTACTTC.

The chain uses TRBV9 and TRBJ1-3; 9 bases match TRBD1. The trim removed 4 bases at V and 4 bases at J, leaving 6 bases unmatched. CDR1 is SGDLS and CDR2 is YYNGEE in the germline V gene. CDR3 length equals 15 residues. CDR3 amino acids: CASSYTGGGGNTIYF. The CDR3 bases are TGTGCCAGCAGCTATACAGGGGGCGGCGGAAACACCATATATTTT.

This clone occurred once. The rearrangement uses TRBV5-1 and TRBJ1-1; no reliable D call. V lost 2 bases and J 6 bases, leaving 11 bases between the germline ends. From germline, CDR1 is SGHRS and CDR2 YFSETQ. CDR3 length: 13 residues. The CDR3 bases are TGCGCCAGCAGCTTTCGGGAGGTCGCTGAAGCTTTCTTT. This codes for CASSFREVAEAFF.

CDR3 DNA: TGTGCCAGCAGTATACGGGGACAGGGATTCACCTACGAGCAGTACTTC. This gives the protein CASSIRGQGFTYEQYF. This chain joins TRBV2 and TRBJ2-7, with 9 positions matching TRBD1. After removal of 5 bases from V and 2 bases from J, the junction contained 10 bases not matched to a gene. Germline CDR1 and CDR2: SNHLY and FYNNEI. This CDR3 region has 16 residues.